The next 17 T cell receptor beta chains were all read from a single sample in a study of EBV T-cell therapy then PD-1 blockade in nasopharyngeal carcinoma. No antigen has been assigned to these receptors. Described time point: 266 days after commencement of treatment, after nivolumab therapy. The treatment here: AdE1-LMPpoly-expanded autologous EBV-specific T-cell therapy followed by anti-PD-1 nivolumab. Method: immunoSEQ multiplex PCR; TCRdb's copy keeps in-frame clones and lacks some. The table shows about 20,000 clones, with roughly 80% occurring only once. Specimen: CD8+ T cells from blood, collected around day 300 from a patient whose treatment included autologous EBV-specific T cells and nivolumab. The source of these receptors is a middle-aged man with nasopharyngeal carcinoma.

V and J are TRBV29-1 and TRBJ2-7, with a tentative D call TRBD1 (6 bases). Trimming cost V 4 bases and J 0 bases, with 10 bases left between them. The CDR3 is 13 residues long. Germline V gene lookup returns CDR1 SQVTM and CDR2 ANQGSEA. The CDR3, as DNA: TGCAGCGTTGGACAGGAAAACTCCTACGAGCAGTACTTC. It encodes CSVGQENSYEQYF.

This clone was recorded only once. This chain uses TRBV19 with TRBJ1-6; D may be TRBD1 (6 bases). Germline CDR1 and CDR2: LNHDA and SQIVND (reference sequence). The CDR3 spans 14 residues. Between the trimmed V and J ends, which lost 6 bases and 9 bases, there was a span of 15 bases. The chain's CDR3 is CASRSWDMSSPLHF. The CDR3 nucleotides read TGTGCCAGTAGGTCGTGGGACATGAGTTCACCCCTCCACTTT.

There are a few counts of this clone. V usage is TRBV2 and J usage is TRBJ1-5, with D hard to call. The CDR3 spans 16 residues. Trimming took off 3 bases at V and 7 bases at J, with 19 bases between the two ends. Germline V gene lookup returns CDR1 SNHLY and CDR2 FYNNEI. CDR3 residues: CASSELQGERGQPQHF. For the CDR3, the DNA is TGTGCCAGCAGTGAGTTACAAGGAGAAAGAGGGCAGCCCCAGCATTTT.

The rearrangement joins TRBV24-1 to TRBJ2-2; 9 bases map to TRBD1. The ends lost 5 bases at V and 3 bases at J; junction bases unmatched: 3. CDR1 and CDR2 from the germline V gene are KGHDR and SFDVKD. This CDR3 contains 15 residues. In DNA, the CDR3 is TGTGCCACCAGTGCTCGGGACAGGGACACCGGGGAGCTGTTTTTT. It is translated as CATSARDRDTGELFF.

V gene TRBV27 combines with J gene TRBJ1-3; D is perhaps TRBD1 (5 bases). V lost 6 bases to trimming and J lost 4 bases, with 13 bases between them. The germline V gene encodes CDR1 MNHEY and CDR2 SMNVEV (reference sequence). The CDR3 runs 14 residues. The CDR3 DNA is TGTGCCAGCAGCTCCCCAGGGTACGGAAACACCATATATTTT. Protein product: CASSSPGYGNTIYF.

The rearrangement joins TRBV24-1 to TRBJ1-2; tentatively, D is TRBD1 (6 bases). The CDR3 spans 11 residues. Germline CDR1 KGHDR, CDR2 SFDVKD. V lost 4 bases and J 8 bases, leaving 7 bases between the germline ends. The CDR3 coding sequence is TGTGCCACCAGTGAAGGGGGGGGCTACACCTTC. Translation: CATSEGGGYTF.

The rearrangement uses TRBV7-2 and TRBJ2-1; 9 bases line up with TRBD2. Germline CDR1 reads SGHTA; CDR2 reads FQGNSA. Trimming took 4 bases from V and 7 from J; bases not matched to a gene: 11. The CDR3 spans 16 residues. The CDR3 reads CASSSPLAGFINEQFF. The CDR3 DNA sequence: TGTGCCAGCAGCTCACCCCTAGCGGGGTTCATAAATGAGCAGTTCTTC.

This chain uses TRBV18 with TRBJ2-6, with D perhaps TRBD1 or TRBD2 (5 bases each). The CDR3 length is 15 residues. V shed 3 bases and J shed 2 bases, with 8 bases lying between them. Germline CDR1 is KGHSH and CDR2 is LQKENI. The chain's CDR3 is CASSPGGPGANVLTF. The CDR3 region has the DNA TGTGCCAGCTCACCTGGGGGACCTGGGGCCAACGTCCTGACTTTC.

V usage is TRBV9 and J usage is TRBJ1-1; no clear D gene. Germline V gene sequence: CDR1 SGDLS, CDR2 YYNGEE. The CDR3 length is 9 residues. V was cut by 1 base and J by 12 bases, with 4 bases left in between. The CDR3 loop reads CASSVKTFF. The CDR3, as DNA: TGTGCCAGCAGCGTAAAAACTTTCTTT.

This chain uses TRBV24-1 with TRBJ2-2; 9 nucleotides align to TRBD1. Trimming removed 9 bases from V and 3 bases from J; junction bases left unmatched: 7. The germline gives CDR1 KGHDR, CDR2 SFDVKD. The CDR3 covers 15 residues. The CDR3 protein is CATGARDRDTGELFF. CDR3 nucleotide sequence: TGTGCCACCGGTGCTCGGGACAGGGACACCGGGGAGCTGTTTTTT.

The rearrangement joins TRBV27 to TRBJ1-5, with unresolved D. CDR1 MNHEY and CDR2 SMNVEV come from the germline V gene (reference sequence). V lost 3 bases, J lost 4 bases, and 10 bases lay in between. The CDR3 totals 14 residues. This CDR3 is CASSFSGRNQPQHF. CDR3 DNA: TGTGCCAGCAGTTTCTCCGGGCGGAATCAGCCCCAGCATTTT.

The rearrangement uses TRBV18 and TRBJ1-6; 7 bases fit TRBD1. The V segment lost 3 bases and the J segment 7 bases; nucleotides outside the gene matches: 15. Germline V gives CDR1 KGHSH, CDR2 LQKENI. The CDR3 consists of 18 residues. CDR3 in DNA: TGTGCCAGCTCACCTCCGGGGGTCCGACAGGGAACCAATTCACCCCTCCACTTT. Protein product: CASSPPGVRQGTNSPLHF.

CDR3 DNA: TGTGCCAGCAGTGAATTTCGCGGCCTCACTATCTCCTACGAGCAGTACTTC. As protein: CASSEFRGLTISYEQYF. The chain combines TRBV25-1 with TRBJ2-7; D remains ambiguous. Germline V gene lookup returns CDR1 MGHDK and CDR2 SYGVNS. The CDR3 is 17 residues long. V dropped 1 base and J dropped 0 bases, with 16 bases sitting between them.

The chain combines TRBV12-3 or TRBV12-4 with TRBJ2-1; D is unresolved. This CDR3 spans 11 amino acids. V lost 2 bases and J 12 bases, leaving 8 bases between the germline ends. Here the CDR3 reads CASSLLFRQFF. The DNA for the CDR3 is TGTGCCAGCAGTTTATTATTTAGGCAGTTCTTC.

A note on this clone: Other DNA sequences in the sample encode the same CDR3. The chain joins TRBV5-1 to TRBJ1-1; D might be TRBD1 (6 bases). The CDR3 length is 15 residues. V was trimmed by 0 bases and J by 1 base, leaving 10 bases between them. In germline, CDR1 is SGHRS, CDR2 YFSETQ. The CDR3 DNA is TGCGCCAGCAGCTTGGAGGGCAGGGGGAACACTGAAGCTTTCTTT. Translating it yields CASSLEGRGNTEAFF.

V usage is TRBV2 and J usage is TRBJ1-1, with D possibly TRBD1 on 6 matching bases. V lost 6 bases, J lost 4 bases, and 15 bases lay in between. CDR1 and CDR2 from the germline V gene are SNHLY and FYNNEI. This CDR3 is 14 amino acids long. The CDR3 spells CASSGGDTGTEAFF. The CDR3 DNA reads TGTGCCAGCAGCGGGGGGGACACCGGCACTGAAGCTTTCTTT.

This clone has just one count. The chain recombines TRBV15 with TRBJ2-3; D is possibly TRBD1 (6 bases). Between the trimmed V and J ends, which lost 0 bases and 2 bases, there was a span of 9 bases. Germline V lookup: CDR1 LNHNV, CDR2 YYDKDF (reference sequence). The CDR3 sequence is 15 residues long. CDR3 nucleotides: TGTGCCACCAGCAGAGATGCAGGGGCCACAGATACGCAGTATTTT. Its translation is CATSRDAGATDTQYF.